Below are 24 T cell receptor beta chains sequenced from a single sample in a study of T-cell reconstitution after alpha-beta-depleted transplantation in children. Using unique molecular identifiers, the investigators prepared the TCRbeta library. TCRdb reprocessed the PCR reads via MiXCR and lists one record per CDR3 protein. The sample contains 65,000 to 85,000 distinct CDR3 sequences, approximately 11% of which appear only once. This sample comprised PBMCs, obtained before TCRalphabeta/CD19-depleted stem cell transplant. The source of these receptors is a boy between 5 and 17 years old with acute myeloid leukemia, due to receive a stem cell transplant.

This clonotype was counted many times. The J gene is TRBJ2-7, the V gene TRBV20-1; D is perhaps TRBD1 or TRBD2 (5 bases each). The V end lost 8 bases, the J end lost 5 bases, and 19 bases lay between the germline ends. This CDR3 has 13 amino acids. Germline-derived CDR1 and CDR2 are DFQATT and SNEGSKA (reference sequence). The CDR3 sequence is CSPQGPSYHEQYF. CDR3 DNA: TGCAGTCCGCAGGGACCGAGTTACCACGAGCAGTACTTC.

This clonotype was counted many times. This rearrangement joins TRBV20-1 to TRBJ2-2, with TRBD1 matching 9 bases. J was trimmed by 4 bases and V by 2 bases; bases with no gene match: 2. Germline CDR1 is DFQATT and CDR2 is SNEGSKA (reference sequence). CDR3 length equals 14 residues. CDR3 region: CSARSTGGTGELFF. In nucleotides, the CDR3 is TGCAGTGCTAGATCGACAGGGGGCACCGGGGAGCTGTTTTTT.

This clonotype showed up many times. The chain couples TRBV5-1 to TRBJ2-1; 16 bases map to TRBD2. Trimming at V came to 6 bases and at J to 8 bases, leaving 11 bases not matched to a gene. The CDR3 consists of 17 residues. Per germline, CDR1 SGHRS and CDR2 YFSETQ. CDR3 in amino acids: CASIPGTSGGAGYEQFF. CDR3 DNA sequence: TGCGCCAGCATCCCCGGGACTAGCGGGGGGGCAGGTTATGAGCAGTTCTTC.

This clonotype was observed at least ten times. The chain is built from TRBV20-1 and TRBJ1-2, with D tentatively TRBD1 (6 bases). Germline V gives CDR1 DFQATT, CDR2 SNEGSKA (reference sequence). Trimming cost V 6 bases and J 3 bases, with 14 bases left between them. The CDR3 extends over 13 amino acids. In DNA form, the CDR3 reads TGCAGTGCGGCGGACAGCCCTTACTATGGCTACACCTTC. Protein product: CSAADSPYYGYTF.

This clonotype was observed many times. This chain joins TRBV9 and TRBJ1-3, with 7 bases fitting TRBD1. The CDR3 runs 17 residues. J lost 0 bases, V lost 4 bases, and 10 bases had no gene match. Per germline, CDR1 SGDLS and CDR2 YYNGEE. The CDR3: CASSNSGTVISGNTIYF. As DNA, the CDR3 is TGTGCCAGCAGCAACTCCGGGACAGTAATCTCTGGAAACACCATATATTTT.

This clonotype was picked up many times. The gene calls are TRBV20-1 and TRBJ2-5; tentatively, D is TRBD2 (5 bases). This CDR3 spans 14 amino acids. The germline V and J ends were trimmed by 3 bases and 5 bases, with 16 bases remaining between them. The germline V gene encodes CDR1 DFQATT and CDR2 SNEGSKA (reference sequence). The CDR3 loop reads CSASPPGRHETQYF. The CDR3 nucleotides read TGCAGTGCTAGCCCCCCGGGAAGGCATGAGACCCAGTACTTC.

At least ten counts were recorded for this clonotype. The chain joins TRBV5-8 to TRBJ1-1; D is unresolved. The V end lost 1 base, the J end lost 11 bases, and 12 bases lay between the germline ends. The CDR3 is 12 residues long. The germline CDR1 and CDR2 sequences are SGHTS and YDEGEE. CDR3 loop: CASSLSRRTAFF. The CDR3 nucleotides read TGTGCCAGCAGCTTGTCCCGACGGACGGCTTTCTTT.

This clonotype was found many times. Here the CDR3 reads CASSASGGTSYNEQFF. CDR3 in DNA: TGTGCCAGCAGTGCCTCTGGCGGGACTTCCTACAATGAGCAGTTCTTC. The rearrangement uses TRBV12-3 or TRBV12-4 and TRBJ2-1; D may be TRBD2 (6 bases). The CDR3 has 16 residues. The V and J ends lost 5 bases and 1 base respectively, with 15 bases between them.

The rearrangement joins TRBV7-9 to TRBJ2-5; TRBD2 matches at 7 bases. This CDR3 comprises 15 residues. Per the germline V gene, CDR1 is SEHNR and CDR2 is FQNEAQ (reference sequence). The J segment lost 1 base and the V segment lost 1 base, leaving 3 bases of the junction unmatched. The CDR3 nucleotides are TGTGCCAGCAGCTTAGGGCGGGGGAGCCAAGAGACCCAGTACTTC. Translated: CASSLGRGSQETQYF. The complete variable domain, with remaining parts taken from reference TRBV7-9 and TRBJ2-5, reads DTGVSQNPRHKITKRGQNVTFRCDPISEHNRLYWYRQTLGQGPEFLTYFQNEAQLEKSRLLSDRFSAERPKGSFSTLEIQRTEQGDSAMYLCASSLGRGSQETQYFGPGTRLLVL.

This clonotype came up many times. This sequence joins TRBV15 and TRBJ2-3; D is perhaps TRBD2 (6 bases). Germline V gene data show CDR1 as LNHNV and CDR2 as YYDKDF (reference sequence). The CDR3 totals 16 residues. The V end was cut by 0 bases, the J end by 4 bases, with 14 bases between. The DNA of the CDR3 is TGTGCCACCAGCAGAGACGGGCGGGATAGGGCAGATACGCAGTATTTT. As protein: CATSRDGRDRADTQYF.

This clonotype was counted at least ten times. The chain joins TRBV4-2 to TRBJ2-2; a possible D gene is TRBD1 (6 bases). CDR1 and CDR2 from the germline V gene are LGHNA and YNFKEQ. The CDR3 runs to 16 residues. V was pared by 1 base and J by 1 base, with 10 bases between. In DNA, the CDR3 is TGTGCCAGCAGCCAAGTAACAGGGAGGAACACCGGGGAGCTGTTTTTT. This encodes CASSQVTGRNTGELFF.

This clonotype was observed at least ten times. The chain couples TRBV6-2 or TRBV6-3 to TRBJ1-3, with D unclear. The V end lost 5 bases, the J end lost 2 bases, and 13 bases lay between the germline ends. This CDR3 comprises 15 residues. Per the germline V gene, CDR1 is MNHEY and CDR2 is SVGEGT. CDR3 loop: CASSQRHAAGNTIYF. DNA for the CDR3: TGTGCCAGCAGTCAACGACACGCGGCTGGAAACACCATATATTTT.

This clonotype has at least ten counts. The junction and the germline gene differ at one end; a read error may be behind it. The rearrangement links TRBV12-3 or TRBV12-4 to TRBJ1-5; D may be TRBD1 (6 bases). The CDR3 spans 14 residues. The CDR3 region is CASRSGVGNQLQHF. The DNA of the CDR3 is TGTGCCAGCAGATCAGGGGTTGGCAATCAGCTCCAGCATTTT.

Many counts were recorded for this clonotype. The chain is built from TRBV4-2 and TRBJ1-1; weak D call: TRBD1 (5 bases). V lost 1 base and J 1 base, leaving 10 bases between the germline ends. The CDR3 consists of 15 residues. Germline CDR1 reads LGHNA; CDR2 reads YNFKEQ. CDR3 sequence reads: CASSQAHGGNTEAFF. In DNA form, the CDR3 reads TGTGCCAGCAGCCAAGCTCACGGGGGGAACACTGAAGCTTTCTTT.

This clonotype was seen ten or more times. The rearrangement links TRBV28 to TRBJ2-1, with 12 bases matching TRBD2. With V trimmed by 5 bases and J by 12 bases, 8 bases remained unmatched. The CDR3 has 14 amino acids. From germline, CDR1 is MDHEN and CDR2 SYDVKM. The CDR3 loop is CASSPPASGRGQFF. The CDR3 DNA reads TGTGCCAGCAGTCCCCCCGCTAGCGGGAGGGGGCAGTTCTTC.

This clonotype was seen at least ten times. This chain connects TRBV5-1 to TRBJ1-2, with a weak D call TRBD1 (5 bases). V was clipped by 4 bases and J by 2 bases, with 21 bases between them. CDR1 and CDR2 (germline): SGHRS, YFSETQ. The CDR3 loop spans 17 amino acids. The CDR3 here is CASSLGTAARANYGYTF. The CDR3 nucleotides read TGCGCCAGCAGCCTGGGGACGGCTGCGCGGGCCAACTATGGCTACACCTTC.

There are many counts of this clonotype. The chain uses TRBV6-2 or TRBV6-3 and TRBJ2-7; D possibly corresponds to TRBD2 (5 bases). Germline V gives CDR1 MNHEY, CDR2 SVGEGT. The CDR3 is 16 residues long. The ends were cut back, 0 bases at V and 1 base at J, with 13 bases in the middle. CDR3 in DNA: TGTGCCAGCAGTTACTCGGAGCGGAAACCTTCCTACGAGCAGTACTTC. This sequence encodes CASSYSERKPSYEQYF.

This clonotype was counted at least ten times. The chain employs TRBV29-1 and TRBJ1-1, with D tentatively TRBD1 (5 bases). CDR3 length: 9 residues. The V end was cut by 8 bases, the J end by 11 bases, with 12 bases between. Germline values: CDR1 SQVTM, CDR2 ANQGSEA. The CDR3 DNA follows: TGCAGCTCGGACAAGGTGGCTTTCTTT. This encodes CSSDKVAFF.

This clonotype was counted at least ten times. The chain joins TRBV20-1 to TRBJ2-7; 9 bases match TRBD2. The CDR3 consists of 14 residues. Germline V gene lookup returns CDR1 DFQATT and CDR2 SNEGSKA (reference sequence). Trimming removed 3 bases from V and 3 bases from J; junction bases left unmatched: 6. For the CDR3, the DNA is TGCAGTGCTAGTGTTCCTAGCGGGAACTACGAGCAGTACTTC. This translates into CSASVPSGNYEQYF.

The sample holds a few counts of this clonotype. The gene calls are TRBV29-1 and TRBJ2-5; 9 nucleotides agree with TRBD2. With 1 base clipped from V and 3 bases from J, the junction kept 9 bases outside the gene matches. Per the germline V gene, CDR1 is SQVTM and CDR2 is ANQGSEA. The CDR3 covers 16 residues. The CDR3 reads CSVEVRVAGVKETQYF. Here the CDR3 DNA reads TGCAGCGTTGAAGTACGAGTAGCGGGAGTGAAAGAGACCCAGTACTTC.

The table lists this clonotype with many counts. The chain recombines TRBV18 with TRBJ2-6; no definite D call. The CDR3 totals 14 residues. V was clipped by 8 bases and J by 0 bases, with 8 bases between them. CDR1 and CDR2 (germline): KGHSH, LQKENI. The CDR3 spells CASSPSSGANVLTF. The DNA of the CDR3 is TGTGCCAGCAGTCCCAGCTCTGGGGCCAACGTCCTGACTTTC.

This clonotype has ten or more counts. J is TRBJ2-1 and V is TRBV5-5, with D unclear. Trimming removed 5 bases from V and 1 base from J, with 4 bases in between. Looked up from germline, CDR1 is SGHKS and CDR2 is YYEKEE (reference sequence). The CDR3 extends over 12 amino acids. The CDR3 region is CASSRSYNEQFF. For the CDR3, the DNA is TGTGCCAGCAGTCGGTCCTACAATGAGCAGTTCTTC.

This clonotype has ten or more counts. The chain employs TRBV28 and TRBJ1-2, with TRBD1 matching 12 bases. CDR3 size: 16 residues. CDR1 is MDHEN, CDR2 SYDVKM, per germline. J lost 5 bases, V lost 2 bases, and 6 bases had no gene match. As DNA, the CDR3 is TGTGCCAGCAGTTTAAATAGGGACAGGGGGCTATATGGCTACACCTTC. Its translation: CASSLNRDRGLYGYTF.

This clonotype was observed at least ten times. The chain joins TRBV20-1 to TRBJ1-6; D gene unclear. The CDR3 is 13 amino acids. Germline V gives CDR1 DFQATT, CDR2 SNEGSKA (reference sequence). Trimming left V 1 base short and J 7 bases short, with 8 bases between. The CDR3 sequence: CSARGRINSPLHF. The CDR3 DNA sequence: TGCAGTGCTAGAGGACGGATAAATTCACCCCTCCACTTT.